The sequence of this T cell receptor beta chain was determined in a study of shared clonotypes between healthy human individuals. Study-wide background: Three CD4 naive, three CD4 memory, two CD8 naive and one CD8 memory plate were used per donor. Study-wide findings and caveats: The genetic and exposure-history diversity represented was limited by few donors.

Healthy HIV-negative adults without recent acute infections or vaccinations served as donors. Subsets obtained from CD4+ cells comprised CD45RA+ naive and CD45RA-negative memory cells. The CDR3 spans 17 residues. The germline V gene encodes CDR1 MGHRA and CDR2 YSYEKL. V lost 6 bases, J lost 0 bases, and 20 bases lay in between. This table comes from immunoSEQ multiplex PCR, and its TCRdb copy is limited to in-frame clones, with some not included. The sample contains approximately 2.1 million clones, 80% to 95% of which appear only once. Comment on this clone: Its specificity is not known.

This receptor was identified in a man younger than 30 in good health. Some clones in this sample may be carry-over from other donors' samples. Sequenced: naive CD4+ T cells from PBMCs. The subset denotes: CD45RA+ positively selected. J is TRBJ1-2 and V is TRBV4-1; D might be TRBD1 (6 bases). As DNA, the CDR3 is TGCGCCAGCAGTCCCAGCCCGACCGGGACATCTAACTATGGCTACACCTTC. As protein: CASSPSPTGTSNYGYTF.